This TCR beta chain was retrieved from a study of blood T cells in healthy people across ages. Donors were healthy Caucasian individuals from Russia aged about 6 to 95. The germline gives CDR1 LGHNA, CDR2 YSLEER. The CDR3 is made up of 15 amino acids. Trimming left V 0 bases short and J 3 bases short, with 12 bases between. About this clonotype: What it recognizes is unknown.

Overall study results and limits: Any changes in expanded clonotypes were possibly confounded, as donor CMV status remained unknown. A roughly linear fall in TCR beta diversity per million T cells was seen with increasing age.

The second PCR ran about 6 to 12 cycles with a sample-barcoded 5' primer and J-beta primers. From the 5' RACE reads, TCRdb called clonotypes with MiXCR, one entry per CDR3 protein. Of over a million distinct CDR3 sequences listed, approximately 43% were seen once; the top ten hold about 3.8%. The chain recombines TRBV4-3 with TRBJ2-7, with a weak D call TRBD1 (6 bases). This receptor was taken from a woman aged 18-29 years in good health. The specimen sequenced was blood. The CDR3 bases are TGCGCCAGCAGCCAAGATCCCAGGGGAAACTACGAGCAGTACTTC. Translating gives CASSQDPRGNYEQYF.